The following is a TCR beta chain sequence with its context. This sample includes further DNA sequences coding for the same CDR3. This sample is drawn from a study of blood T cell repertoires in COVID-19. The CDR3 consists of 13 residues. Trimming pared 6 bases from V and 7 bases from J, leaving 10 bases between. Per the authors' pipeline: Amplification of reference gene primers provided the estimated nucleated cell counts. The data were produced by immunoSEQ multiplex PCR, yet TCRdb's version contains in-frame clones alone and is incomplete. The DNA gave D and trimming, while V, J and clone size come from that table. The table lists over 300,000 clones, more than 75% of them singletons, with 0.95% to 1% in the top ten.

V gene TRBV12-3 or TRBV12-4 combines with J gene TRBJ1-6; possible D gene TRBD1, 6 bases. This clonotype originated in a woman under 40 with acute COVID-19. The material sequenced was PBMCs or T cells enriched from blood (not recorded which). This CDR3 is CASSPTGNSPLHF. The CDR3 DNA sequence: TGTGCCAGCAGCCCTACAGGGAATTCACCCCTCCACTTT.